The 5 T cell receptor beta chains below were found in one sample sequenced in a study of CD8 T cells in Susac syndrome. The authors reverse transcribed roughly 0.5 to 1 ug RNA with random hexamers. A single record per CDR3 protein comes from TCRdb applying MiXCR to the immunoSEQ multiplex PCR reads. The profile covers approximately 230,000 distinct CDR3 sequences, with 93% appearing a single time and approximately 0.07% taken by the ten largest. The material sequenced was CD4+ T cells from PBMCs. Receptor source: a human donor with multiple sclerosis.

The gene calls are TRBV4-1 and TRBJ1-2, with D possibly matching TRBD1 (5 bases). With 1 base removed from V and 4 bases from J, the gap between germline ends came to 16 bases. The germline CDR1 and CDR2 sequences are MGHRA and YSYEKL. The CDR3 length is 16 residues. The CDR3 DNA is TGCGCCAGCAGCCAAGTCGGGGCAGCTCAAACCTATGGCTACACCTTC. Protein product: CASSQVGAAQTYGYTF.

This rearrangement joins TRBV23-1 to TRBJ2-7; D unclear. TRBV23-1 is labeled an ORF, and its function is uncertain. Trimming took off 0 bases at V and 2 bases at J, with 5 bases between the two ends. The CDR3 covers 13 residues. The CDR3 DNA is TGCGCCAGCAGTCAATCCGCGACCTACGAGCAGTACGTC. The encoded protein is CASSQSATYEQYV.

This clonotype appeared once. This chain uses TRBV19 with TRBJ2-3, with D perhaps TRBD2 (6 bases). The germline V gene encodes CDR1 LNHDA and CDR2 SQIVND (reference sequence). This CDR3 has 13 amino acids. Trimming cost V 6 bases and J 3 bases, with 10 bases left between them. CDR3 in DNA: TGTGCCAGTAGAGTTGGGGGGACAGATACGCAGTATTTT. This codes for CASRVGGTDTQYF.

This chain connects TRBV7-9 to TRBJ1-1; the D is unclear. Trimming removed 5 bases from V and 1 base from J, with 14 bases in between. CDR3 length: 15 residues. Germline V lookup: CDR1 SEHNR, CDR2 FQNEAQ (reference sequence). The CDR3 nucleotides are TGTGCCAGCAGCCCCGTTAAGGAGCCGAACACTGAAGCTTTCTTT. This codes for CASSPVKEPNTEAFF.

The rearrangement links TRBV3-1 to TRBJ2-1; no reliable D call. This CDR3 has 16 amino acids. Germline CDR1 is LGHDT and CDR2 is YNNKEL (reference sequence). V was shortened by 2 bases and J by 0 bases, with 11 bases between the two germline ends. CDR3 sequence reads: CASSQYSPSSYNEQFF. DNA for the CDR3: TGTGCCAGCAGCCAATACAGCCCTAGCTCCTACAATGAGCAGTTCTTC.